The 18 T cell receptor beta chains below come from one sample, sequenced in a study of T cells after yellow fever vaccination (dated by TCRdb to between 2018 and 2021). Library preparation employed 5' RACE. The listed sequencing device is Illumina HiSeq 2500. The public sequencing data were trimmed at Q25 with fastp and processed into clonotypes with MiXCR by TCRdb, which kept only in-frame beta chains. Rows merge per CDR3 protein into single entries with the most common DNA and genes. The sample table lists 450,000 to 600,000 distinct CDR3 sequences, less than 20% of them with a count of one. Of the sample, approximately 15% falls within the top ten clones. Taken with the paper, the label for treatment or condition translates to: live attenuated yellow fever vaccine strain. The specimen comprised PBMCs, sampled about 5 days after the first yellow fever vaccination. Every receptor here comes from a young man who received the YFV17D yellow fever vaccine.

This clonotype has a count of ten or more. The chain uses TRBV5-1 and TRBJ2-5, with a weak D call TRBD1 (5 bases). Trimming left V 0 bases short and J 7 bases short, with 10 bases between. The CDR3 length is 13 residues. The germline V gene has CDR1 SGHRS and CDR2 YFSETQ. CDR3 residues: CASSLDLQGTQYF. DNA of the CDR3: TGCGCCAGCAGCTTGGACCTGCAGGGGACCCAGTACTTC.

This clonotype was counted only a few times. The CDR3 nucleotides are TGTGCCACCAGTGACCCAGTGGGGACCCAGTACTTC. This sequence encodes CATSDPVGTQYF. The chain carries TRBV24-1 and TRBJ2-5; D unclear. The CDR3 contains 12 residues. Germline lookup yields CDR1 KGHDR and CDR2 SFDVKD. The V gene lost 4 bases and the J gene lost 7 bases, with 9 bases spanning the gap.

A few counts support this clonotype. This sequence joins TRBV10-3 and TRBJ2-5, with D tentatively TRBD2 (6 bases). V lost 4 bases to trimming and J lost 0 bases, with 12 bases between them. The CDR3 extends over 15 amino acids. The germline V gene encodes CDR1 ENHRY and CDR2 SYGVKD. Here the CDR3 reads CAISGREANQETQYF. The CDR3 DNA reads TGTGCCATCAGTGGAAGGGAGGCGAACCAAGAGACCCAGTACTTC.

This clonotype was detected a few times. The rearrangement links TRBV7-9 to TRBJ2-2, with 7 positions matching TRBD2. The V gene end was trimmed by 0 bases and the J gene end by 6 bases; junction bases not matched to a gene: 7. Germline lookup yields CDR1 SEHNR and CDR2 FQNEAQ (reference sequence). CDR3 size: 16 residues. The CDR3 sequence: CASSLALAAVSGELFF. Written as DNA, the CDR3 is TGTGCCAGCAGCTTAGCTCTAGCGGCGGTGTCCGGGGAGCTGTTTTTT.

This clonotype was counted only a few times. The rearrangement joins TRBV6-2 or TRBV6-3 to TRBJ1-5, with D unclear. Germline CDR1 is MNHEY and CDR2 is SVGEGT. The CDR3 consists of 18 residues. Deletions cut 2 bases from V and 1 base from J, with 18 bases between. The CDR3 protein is CASSYLLEDGKSNQPQHF. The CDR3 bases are TGTGCCAGCAGTTACCTGTTGGAGGACGGGAAAAGCAATCAGCCCCAGCATTTT.

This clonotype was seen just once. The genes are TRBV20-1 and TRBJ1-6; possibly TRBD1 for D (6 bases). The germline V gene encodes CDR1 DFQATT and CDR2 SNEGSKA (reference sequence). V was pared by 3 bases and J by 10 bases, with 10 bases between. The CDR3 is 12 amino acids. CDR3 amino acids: CSARRTESPLHF. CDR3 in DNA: TGCAGTGCTAGGAGGACAGAATCACCCCTCCACTTT.

CDR3 sequence (DNA): TGTGCCAGCAGCCAAGATGTCCAGGTTGACTACGAGCAGTACTTC. Translated, it gives CASSQDVQVDYEQYF. The V gene is TRBV14, the J gene TRBJ2-7; no clear D. The germline V gene encodes CDR1 SGHDN and CDR2 FVKESK. Trimming left V 0 bases short and J 3 bases short, with 12 bases between. The CDR3 totals 15 residues.

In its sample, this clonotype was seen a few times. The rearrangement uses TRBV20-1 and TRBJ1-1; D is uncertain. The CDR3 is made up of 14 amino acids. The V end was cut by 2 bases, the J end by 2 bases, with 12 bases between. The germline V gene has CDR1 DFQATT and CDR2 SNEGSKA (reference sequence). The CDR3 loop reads CSARRAAGNTEAFF. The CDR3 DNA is TGCAGTGCTAGACGAGCGGCGGGTAACACTGAAGCTTTCTTT.

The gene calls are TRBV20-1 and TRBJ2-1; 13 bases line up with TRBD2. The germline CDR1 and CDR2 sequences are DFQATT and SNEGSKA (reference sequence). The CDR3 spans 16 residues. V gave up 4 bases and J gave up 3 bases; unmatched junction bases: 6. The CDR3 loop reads CSATGTSGENYNEQFF. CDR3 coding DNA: TGCAGTGCTACCGGGACTAGCGGGGAAAACTACAATGAGCAGTTCTTC.

DNA for the CDR3: TGTGCCAGCGCCAGGGTGGTTGCCTACGAGCAGTACTTC. It translates to CASARVVAYEQYF. V usage is TRBV6-2 or TRBV6-3 and J usage is TRBJ2-7; maybe TRBD1 (5 bases). The CDR3 is 13 residues long. Germline V gene lookup returns CDR1 MNHEY and CDR2 SVGEGT. V shed 8 bases and J shed 2 bases, with 13 bases lying between them.

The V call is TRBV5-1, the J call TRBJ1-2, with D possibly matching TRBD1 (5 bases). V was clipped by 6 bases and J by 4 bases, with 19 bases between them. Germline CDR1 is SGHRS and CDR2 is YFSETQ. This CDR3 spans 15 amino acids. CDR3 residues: CASTLGHIYAYGYTF. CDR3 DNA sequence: TGCGCCAGCACCCTCGGACACATCTACGCCTATGGCTACACCTTC. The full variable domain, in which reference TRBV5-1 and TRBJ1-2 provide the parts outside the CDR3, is KAGVTQTPRYLIKTRGQQVTLSCSPISGHRSVSWYQQTPGQGLQFLFEYFSETQRNKGNFPGRFSGRQFSNSRSEMNVSTLELGDSALYLCASTLGHIYAYGYTFGSGTRLTVV.

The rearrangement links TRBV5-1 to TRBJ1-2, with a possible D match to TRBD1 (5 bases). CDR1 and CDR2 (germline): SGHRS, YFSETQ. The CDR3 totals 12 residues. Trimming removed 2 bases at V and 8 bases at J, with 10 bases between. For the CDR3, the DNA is TGCGCCAGCAGCTTTCAGGGTAACGGCTACACCTTC. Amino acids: CASSFQGNGYTF. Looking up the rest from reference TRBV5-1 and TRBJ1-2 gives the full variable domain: KAGVTQTPRYLIKTRGQQVTLSCSPISGHRSVSWYQQTPGQGLQFLFEYFSETQRNKGNFPGRFSGRQFSNSRSEMNVSTLELGDSALYLCASSFQGNGYTFGSGTRLTVV.

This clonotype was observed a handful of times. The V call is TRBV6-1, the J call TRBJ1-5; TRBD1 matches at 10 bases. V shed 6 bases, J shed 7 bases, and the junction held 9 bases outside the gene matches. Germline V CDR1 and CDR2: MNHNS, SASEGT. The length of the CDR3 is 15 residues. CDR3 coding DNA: TGTGCCAGCAGACCAGACAGGGGGCTGTCGCAGCCCCAGCATTTT. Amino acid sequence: CASRPDRGLSQPQHF.

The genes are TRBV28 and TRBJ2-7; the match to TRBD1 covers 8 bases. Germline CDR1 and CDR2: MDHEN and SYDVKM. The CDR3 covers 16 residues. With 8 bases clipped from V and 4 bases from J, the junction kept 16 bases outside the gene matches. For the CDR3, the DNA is TGTGCCAGCTCGGACCAACAGGGGGTTCTGAGATACGAGCAGTACGTC. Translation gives CASSDQQGVLRYEQYV.

CDR3 protein: CASSFFTVPNTEAFF. In DNA, the CDR3 is TGTGCCAGCAGTTTCTTCACCGTCCCCAACACTGAAGCTTTCTTT. The chain combines TRBV28 with TRBJ1-1; D not certain. The CDR3 covers 15 residues. From germline, CDR1 is MDHEN and CDR2 SYDVKM. V lost 3 bases, J lost 2 bases, and 13 bases lay in between.

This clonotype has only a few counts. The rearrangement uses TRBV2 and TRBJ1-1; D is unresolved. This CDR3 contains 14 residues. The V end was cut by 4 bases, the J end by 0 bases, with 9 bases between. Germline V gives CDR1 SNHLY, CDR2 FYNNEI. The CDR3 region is CASSGGVVNTEAFF. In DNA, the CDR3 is TGTGCCAGCAGTGGCGGGGTTGTGAACACTGAAGCTTTCTTT.

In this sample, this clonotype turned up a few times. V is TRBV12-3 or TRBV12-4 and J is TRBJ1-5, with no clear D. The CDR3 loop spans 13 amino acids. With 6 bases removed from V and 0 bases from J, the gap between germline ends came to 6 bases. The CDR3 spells CASRENSNQPQHF. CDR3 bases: TGTGCCAGCAGAGAGAATAGCAATCAGCCCCAGCATTTT.

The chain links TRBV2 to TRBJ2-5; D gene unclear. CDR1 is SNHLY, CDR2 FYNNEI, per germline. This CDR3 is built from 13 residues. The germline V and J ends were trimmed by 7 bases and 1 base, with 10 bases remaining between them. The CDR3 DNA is TGTGCCAGCAACATGCTGATCCAAGAGACCCAGTACTTC. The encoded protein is CASNMLIQETQYF.